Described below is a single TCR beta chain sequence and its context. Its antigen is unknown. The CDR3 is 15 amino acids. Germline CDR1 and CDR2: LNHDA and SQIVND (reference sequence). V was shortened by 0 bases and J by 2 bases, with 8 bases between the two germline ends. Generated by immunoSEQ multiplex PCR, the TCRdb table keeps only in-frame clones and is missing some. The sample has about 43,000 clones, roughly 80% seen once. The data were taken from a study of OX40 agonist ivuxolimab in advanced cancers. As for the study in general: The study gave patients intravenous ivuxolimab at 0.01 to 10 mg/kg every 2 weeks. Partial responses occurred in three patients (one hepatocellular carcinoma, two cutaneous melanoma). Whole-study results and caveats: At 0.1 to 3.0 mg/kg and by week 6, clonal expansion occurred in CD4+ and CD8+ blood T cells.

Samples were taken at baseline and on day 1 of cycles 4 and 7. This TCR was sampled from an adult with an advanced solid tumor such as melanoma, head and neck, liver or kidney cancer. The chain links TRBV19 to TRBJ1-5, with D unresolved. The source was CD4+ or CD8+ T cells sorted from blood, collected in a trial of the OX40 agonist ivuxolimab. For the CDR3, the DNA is TGTGCCAGTAGTATAGACGGATCGGGCAATCAGCCCCAGCATTTT. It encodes CASSIDGSGNQPQHF. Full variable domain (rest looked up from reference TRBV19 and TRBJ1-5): DGGITQSPKYLFRKEGQNVTLSCEQNLNHDAMYWYRQDPGQGLRLIYYSQIVNDFQKGDIAEGYSVSREKKESFPLTVTSAQKNPTAFYLCASSIDGSGNQPQHFGDGTRLSIL.